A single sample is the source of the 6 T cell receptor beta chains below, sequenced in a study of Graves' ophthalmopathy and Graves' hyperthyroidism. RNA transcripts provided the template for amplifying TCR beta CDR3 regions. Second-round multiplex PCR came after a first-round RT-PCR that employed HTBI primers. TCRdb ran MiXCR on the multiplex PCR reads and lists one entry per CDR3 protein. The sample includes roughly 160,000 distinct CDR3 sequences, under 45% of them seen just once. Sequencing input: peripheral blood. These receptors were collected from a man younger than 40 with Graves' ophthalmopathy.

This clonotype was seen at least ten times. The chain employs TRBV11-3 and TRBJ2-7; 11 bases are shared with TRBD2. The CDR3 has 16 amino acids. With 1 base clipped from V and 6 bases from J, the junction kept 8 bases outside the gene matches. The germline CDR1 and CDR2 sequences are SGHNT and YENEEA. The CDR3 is CASSLGSSGRRSEQYF. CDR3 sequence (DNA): TGTGCCAGCAGCTTAGGGTCTAGCGGGAGGAGAAGCGAGCAGTACTTC.

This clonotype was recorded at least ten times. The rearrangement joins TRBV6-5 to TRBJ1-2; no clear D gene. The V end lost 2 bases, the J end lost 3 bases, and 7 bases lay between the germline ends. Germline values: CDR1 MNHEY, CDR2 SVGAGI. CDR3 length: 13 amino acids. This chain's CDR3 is CASSYGNHYGYTF. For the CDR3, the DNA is TGTGCCAGCAGTTACGGGAACCACTATGGCTACACCTTC.

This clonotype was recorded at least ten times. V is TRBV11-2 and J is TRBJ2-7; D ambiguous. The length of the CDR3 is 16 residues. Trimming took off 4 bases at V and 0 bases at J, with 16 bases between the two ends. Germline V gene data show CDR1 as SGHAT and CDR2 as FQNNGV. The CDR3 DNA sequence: TGTGCCAGCAGCTCGCCGAAGCGCCACGTCTCCTACGAGCAGTACTTC. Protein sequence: CASSSPKRHVSYEQYF.

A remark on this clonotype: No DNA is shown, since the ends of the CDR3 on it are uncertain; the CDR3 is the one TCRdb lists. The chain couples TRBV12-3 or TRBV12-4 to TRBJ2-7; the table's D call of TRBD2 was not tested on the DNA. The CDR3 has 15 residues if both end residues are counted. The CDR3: CASSSSASGSYEQYF.

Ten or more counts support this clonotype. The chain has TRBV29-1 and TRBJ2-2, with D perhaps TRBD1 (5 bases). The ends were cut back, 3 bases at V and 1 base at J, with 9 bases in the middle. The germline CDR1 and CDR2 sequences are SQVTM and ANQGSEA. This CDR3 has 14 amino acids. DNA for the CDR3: TGCAGCGTTGACCTTGACAGGAACACCGGGGAGCTGTTTTTT. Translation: CSVDLDRNTGELFF.

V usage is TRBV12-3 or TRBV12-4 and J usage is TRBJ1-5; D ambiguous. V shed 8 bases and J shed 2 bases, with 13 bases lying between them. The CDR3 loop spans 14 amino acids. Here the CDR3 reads CASSLFAGNQPQHF. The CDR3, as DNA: TGTGCCAGCTCCCTCTTTGCGGGCAATCAGCCCCAGCATTTT.